This paragraph covers one TCR beta chain sequence. No cognate antigen has been identified for it. One end of the junction is discordant with germline, which a read error may explain. For the unsorted PBMC libraries, 2 million PBMCs were stored in RNAlater at -80 degrees C until RNA extraction and were used to generate the libraries. Multiple sclerosis patients were enrolled in a US clinical protocol under which disease progression was evaluated by magnetic resonance imaging. Peripheral blood was subjected to Ficoll-Hypaque density gradient centrifugation to isolate PBMCs, which were then cryopreserved in liquid nitrogen. These data originate in a study of neurological immune-mediated disorders (dated by TCRdb to about 2019). With respect to the entire study: Among the approximately 35 multiple sclerosis patients, relapsing-remitting MS accounted for 31 and secondary progressive MS accounted for 3. The 85 to 110 TCR-beta libraries included longitudinal samples, technical triplicates and paired sorted CD4+ and CD8+ T-cell subsets alongside PBMC samples. Peripheral blood TCR-beta repertoires from HTLV-I-associated myelopathy (HAM/TSP) patients, multiple sclerosis patients and healthy controls were compared by UMI-based sequencing. The cohort was made up of 68 subjects, consisting of some 15 HAM/TSP patients, around 35 multiple sclerosis patients and about 20 healthy controls. Findings and caveats that apply to the study as a whole: In phylogenetic analysis, the repertoires of 18 of 34 MS patients grouped into a cluster of related CDR3 sequences, which suggests a possible signature at the repertoire level. No identical CDR3 amino acid sequences were found to be shared among expanded clones across subjects, suggesting that TCR-beta repertoires were private in all groups. TCR clonal expansion was highest in HAM/TSP patients and lowest in MS patients, with MS patients falling below even healthy controls. No clinical or MRI features were associated with the MS cluster, and the authors said that larger cohorts are needed.

The CDR3 spans 14 residues, from the cysteine through the phenylalanine. This entry keeps only the CDR3 DNA: 42 bases, framed from base 1. The germline V gene sets CDR1 to WSHSY and CDR2 to SAAADI. cDNA was synthesized by template-switch 5'RACE using a primer carrying a 10-nucleotide random unique molecular identifier by which each TCR transcript was tagged. Every sequencing run yielded over 170 million TCR-beta sequences covering 15-18 subjects. The RNeasy kit was used for extraction of total RNA. The KAPA Real-time Library Amplification kit was used to amplify TCR-beta VDJ regions with primers for the TCR constant region and the 5'RACE anchor. Sample indexes and Illumina adaptors were added in a first PCR, and a second PCR then increased library yield. The roughly 650 bp TCR product was size-selected on a 2% E-gel SizeSelection system after Ampure bead purification. Before pooling, library quality was checked on a Bioanalyzer, concentration was measured with Qubit, and libraries were quantified with the Kapa Library Quantification kit. Paired-end 2 x 150 bp sequencing of the libraries was performed on an Illumina HiSeq 2500. To increase sequence diversity, about 25-30% phiX was spiked into each library pool. Per the source publication's procedure: The quality-filtered reads were processed with the UMI-based MiGEC pipeline, whose error correction step removed more than 80% of the raw TCR sequences. IMGT germline references were used for alignment of VDJ genes, and clonotypes were defined by a unique CDR3 amino acid sequence together with V-J genes. Clonal expansion, Shannon diversity, and CDR3 relatedness (CalcPairwiseDistances, ClusterSamples) were evaluated with VDJtools, and phylogenetic trees were built with CLCbio workbench. Expanded clones were defined as having at least 8 unique UMIs, based on coefficient-of-variation modelling across technical triplicates. TCRdb trimmed public reads at Q25 via fastp, called clones via MiXCR and kept in-frame beta chains. Every distinct CDR3 protein forms one entry, paired with its most common genes and DNA. The V and J calls and clone size are TCRdb's, not the authors'. The sample includes 50,000 to 80,000 distinct CDR3 sequences, with 4.5% observed a single time. The ten biggest clones cover approximately 7% of the sample.

The rearrangement combines TRBV10-2 with TRBJ2-2; TRBD2 lines up with 7 middle nucleotides. The TCR comes from a man aged 25-40 years with multiple sclerosis. Source material: PBMCs. This receptor has the CDR3 CASRGGVNTRELFF. At the DNA level, the sequence is TGCGCCAGCCGGGGAGGGGTAAACACCAGGGAGCTGTTTTTT.